The 25 T cell receptor beta chains reported below all come from one sample, sequenced in a study of blood T cell repertoires in COVID-19. Some clones are missing from TCRdb's copy, which holds only in-frame ones; the method was immunoSEQ multiplex PCR. The data contain around 80,000 clones, 70% to 85% of them seen just once; the ten biggest clones take up 5.7%. Sequencing was carried out using peripheral blood. These receptors were taken from a man aged 50 to 60 with active or convalescent COVID-19.

This chain connects TRBV11-3 to TRBJ1-3; D gene ambiguous. The V and J ends lost 0 bases and 0 bases respectively, with 12 bases between them. Looked up from germline, CDR1 is SGHNT and CDR2 is YENEEA. The CDR3 covers 17 residues. DNA for the CDR3: TGTGCCAGCAGCTTAGAAAGGCGGCCGAGCTCTGGAAACACCATATATTTT. This sequence encodes CASSLERRPSSGNTIYF.

The chain uses TRBV6-5 and TRBJ2-2; TRBD1 agrees at 11 bases. The CDR3 spans 15 residues. Germline V gene sequence: CDR1 MNHEY, CDR2 SVGAGI. The trim removed 6 bases at V and 3 bases at J, leaving 3 bases unmatched. CDR3 nucleotide sequence: TGTGCCAGCAGAAGGGACAGGGGGTACACCGGGGAGCTGTTTTTT. Its protein product is CASRRDRGYTGELFF.

The chain carries TRBV6-5 and TRBJ2-1; maybe TRBD1 (6 bases). Trimming removed 2 bases at V and 8 bases at J, with 16 bases between. Per germline, CDR1 MNHEY and CDR2 SVGAGI. This CDR3 has 15 residues. CDR3 amino acids: CASSYGGDNLYEQFF. CDR3 nucleotide sequence: TGTGCCAGCAGTTACGGTGGGGACAATCTTTATGAGCAGTTCTTC.

V gene TRBV30 combines with J gene TRBJ1-1; TRBD1 matches at 8 bases. This CDR3 is built from 13 residues. Germline V gene lookup returns CDR1 GTSNPN and CDR2 SVGIG (reference sequence). Trimming at V came to 4 bases and at J to 6 bases, leaving 7 bases not matched to a gene. CDR3 bases: TGTGCCTGGAAGGCAGGGGGCAACTCTGAAGCTTTCTTT. This codes for CAWKAGGNSEAFF.

This chain uses TRBV7-8 with TRBJ2-1; possibly TRBD1 for D (6 bases). Trimming stripped 7 bases from V and 7 bases from J, with 20 bases between. The CDR3 has 15 residues. Germline CDR1 reads SGHVS; CDR2 reads FQNEAQ. CDR3: CASTPGRDIRNEQFF. The CDR3 DNA follows: TGTGCCAGCACCCCGGGAAGGGACATTAGGAATGAGCAGTTCTTC.

The chain links TRBV4-1 to TRBJ2-3; D perhaps matches TRBD2 (7 bases). The V gene's germline CDR1 is MGHRA and CDR2 YSYEKL. The CDR3 spans 17 residues. V shed 0 bases and J shed 4 bases, with 17 bases lying between them. In DNA, the CDR3 is TGCGCCAGCAGCCAAGATCCGACGGGGGGCCCGGCAGATACGCAGTATTTT. Its translation: CASSQDPTGGPADTQYF.

V usage is TRBV6-5 and J usage is TRBJ1-2; 7 nucleotides match TRBD1. This CDR3 is built from 13 residues. After removal of 5 bases from V and 7 bases from J, the junction contained 7 bases not matched to a gene. Germline CDR1 MNHEY, CDR2 SVGAGI. The CDR3 DNA follows: TGTGCCAGCAGTCAAAAGACAGGGTTTGGCTACACCTTC. Translated, it gives CASSQKTGFGYTF.

This chain joins TRBV9 and TRBJ2-5; 7 bases line up with TRBD2. This CDR3 has 16 amino acids. J was trimmed by 0 bases and V by 3 bases; bases with no gene match: 8. Germline CDR1 reads SGDLS; CDR2 reads YYNGEE. This chain's CDR3 is CASSGGLGGYQETQYF. CDR3 nucleotide sequence: TGTGCCAGCAGCGGCGGCTTGGGGGGGTACCAAGAGACCCAGTACTTC. The whole variable domain, filled in from reference TRBV9 and TRBJ2-5, reads DSGVTQTPKHLITATGQRVTLRCSPRSGDLSVYWYQQSLDQGLQFLIQYYNGEERAKGNILERFSAQQFPDLHSELNLSSLELGDSALYFCASSGGLGGYQETQYFGPGTRLLVL.

The gene calls are TRBV7-3 and TRBJ2-7, with TRBD1 identical over 9 bases. V shed 2 bases, J shed 2 bases, and the junction held 4 bases outside the gene matches. Germline CDR1 is SGHTA and CDR2 is FQGTGA. The CDR3 length is 15 residues. CDR3 protein: CASSLGTGIPYEQYF. The CDR3 DNA reads TGTGCCAGCAGCTTAGGGACAGGGATCCCCTACGAGCAGTACTTC.

This clone has just a few counts. The chain uses TRBV5-5 and TRBJ1-6, with 8 bases identical to TRBD1. Germline CDR1 and CDR2: SGHKS and YYEKEE (reference sequence). Unmatched junction bases numbered 9, after V lost 4 bases and J lost 9 bases. The CDR3 totals 15 residues. CDR3 residues: CASSTTDREGSPLHF. The CDR3 region has the DNA TGTGCCAGCAGCACCACGGACAGGGAGGGTTCACCCCTCCACTTT. The variable domain in full, with the rest retrieved from reference TRBV5-5 and TRBJ1-6, is DAGVTQSPTHLIKTRGQQVTLRCSPISGHKSVSWYQQVLGQGPQFIFQYYEKEERGRGNFPDRFSARQFPNYSSELNVNALLLGDSALYLCASSTTDREGSPLHFGNGTRLTVT.

V gene TRBV7-8 combines with J gene TRBJ1-5; D is unresolved. Germline lookup yields CDR1 SGHVS and CDR2 FQNEAQ. The V gene lost 1 base and the J gene lost 4 bases, with 8 bases spanning the gap. The CDR3 has 14 residues. CDR3 region: CASSLDVVNQPQHF. The CDR3 DNA reads TGTGCCAGCAGCTTAGACGTAGTGAATCAGCCCCAGCATTTT.

The genes are TRBV7-2 and TRBJ2-1; 10 bases are a match to TRBD2. Germline V CDR1 and CDR2: SGHTA, FQGNSA. Trimming cost V 1 base and J 7 bases; bases outside gene matches: 10. This CDR3 has 17 residues. CDR3 residues: CASSLVGSGGPLNEQFF. The CDR3 DNA reads as TGTGCCAGCAGCTTAGTGGGTAGCGGGGGGCCCCTGAATGAGCAGTTCTTC.

This clone showed up just a few times. V and J are TRBV11-2 and TRBJ2-2, with TRBD2 matching over 7 bases. There are 15 residues in the CDR3. The V and J ends lost 3 bases and 4 bases, in that order; junction bases with no gene match: 5. Looked up from germline, CDR1 is SGHAT and CDR2 is FQNNGV. The CDR3 is CASSFGGVLTGELFF. As DNA, the CDR3 is TGTGCCAGCAGCTTTGGGGGGGTACTCACCGGGGAGCTGTTTTTT.

This clone was observed a handful of times. The chain combines TRBV5-4 with TRBJ2-7; TRBD2 might be the D (6 bases). CDR3 length: 15 amino acids. The germline V gene encodes CDR1 SGHNT and CDR2 YYREEE (reference sequence). V was cut by 4 bases and J by 3 bases, with 17 bases left in between. The CDR3 reads CASSLNGGVGYEQYF. The CDR3 nucleotides are TGTGCCAGCAGCCTGAACGGCGGGGTGGGCTACGAGCAGTACTTC.

This clone appeared a few times. This chain connects TRBV18 to TRBJ1-1, with 9 bases aligning to TRBD1. The CDR3 length is 17 residues. V was clipped by 2 bases and J by 1 base; unmatched bases: 8. Germline V gene data show CDR1 as KGHSH and CDR2 as LQKENI. The CDR3 DNA reads as TGTGCCAGCTCACCATTTCTAGGGACAGGGTCGAACACTGAAGCTTTCTTT. Translated: CASSPFLGTGSNTEAFF.

This chain joins TRBV5-1 and TRBJ2-1, with TRBD1 identical over 8 bases. The CDR3 is made up of 14 amino acids. The V gene's germline CDR1 is SGHRS and CDR2 YFSETQ. J was trimmed by 5 bases and V by 0 bases; bases with no gene match: 1. The CDR3 nucleotides read TGCGCCAGCAGCTTGGCGGACAGGGACAATGAGCAGTTCTTC. Translating gives CASSLADRDNEQFF.

The sample holds one count of this clone. The rearrangement uses TRBV19 and TRBJ2-5; D is perhaps TRBD2 (7 bases). CDR3 length equals 15 residues. From germline, CDR1 is LNHDA and CDR2 SQIVND (reference sequence). Between the trimmed V and J ends, which lost 5 bases and 5 bases, there was a span of 18 bases. The CDR3 sequence is CASSVSLGGRETQYF. The CDR3 DNA reads as TGTGCCAGTAGTGTCTCCCTGGGGGGGCGGGAGACCCAGTACTTC.

The chain uses TRBV19 and TRBJ1-2; 7 bases are shared with TRBD1. CDR3 size: 14 residues. Germline lookup yields CDR1 LNHDA and CDR2 SQIVND (reference sequence). V gave up 6 bases and J gave up 8 bases; unmatched junction bases: 12. CDR3 region: CASSEGDRPNGYTF. The DNA of the CDR3 is TGTGCCAGTAGCGAGGGGGACAGACCCAACGGCTACACCTTC.

This chain links TRBV4-1 with TRBJ1-3; D gene unclear. CDR3 length equals 15 residues. Trimming took off 4 bases at V and 3 bases at J, with 13 bases between the two ends. CDR1 and CDR2 (germline): MGHRA, YSYEKL. As DNA, the CDR3 is TGCGCCAGCAGCCTCACGGCAGGAAATGGAAACACCATATATTTT. Protein sequence: CASSLTAGNGNTIYF.

This sequence joins TRBV6-4 and TRBJ2-3; 11 nucleotides align to TRBD2. The CDR3 length is 15 residues. CDR1 is MRHNA, CDR2 SNTAGT, per germline. Germline trimming cut 3 bases from V and 1 base from J; bases unmatched to any gene: 0. The chain's CDR3 is CASSETSGGTDTQYF. CDR3 coding DNA: TGTGCCAGCAGTGAGACTAGCGGGGGCACAGATACGCAGTATTTT.

This clone was picked up many times. The rearrangement joins TRBV7-2 to TRBJ2-1; 8 nucleotides align to TRBD1. CDR3 length: 13 amino acids. V was clipped by 5 bases and J by 15 bases; unmatched bases: 12. Germline CDR1 SGHTA, CDR2 FQGNSA. CDR3 amino acids: CASSGPGQEVRFF. The CDR3 DNA follows: TGTGCCAGCAGCGGGCCGGGACAGGAGGTTCGGTTCTTC. Full variable domain (missing parts from reference TRBV7-2 and TRBJ2-1): GAGVSQSPSNKVTEKGKDVELRCDPISGHTALYWYRQSLGQGLEFLIYFQGNSAPDKSGLPSDRFSAERTGGSVSTLTIQRTQQEDSAVYLCASSGPGQEVRFFGPGTRLTVL.

The chain has TRBV9 and TRBJ1-2; TRBD1 agrees at 10 bases. The CDR3 contains 16 residues. V was pared by 7 bases and J by 7 bases, with 16 bases of the junction left unmatched. CDR1 and CDR2 (germline): SGDLS, YYNGEE. The CDR3 nucleotides are TGTGCCAGCGCCTCCGGGACAGGGGAAATAGTAGCTGGCTACACCTTC. The encoded protein is CASASGTGEIVAGYTF.

This clone was seen just once. The chain is built from TRBV5-1 and TRBJ1-1, with D unresolved. V was pared by 0 bases and J by 0 bases, with 3 bases between. The CDR3 sequence is 13 residues long. The germline V gene encodes CDR1 SGHRS and CDR2 YFSETQ. CDR3 bases: TGCGCCAGCAGCTTGGCCGTGAACACTGAAGCTTTCTTT. As protein: CASSLAVNTEAFF.

V usage is TRBV3-1 (or the pseudogene TRBV3-2) and J usage is TRBJ1-3; weak D call: TRBD1 (5 bases). Trimming shortened V by 4 bases and J by 0 bases, and 10 bases separated the two germline ends. This CDR3 spans 15 amino acids. Germline V gene data show CDR1 as LGHDT and CDR2 as YNNKEL (reference sequence). The CDR3 sequence: CASSLPGYSGNTIYF. CDR3 nucleotide sequence: TGTGCCAGCAGCCTACCAGGGTACTCTGGAAACACCATATATTTT.

This chain links TRBV10-2 with TRBJ2-7; the D gene is possibly TRBD2 (5 bases). V was pared by 7 bases and J by 6 bases, with 19 bases between. Germline values: CDR1 WSHSY, CDR2 SAAADI. The CDR3 is 14 amino acids. The CDR3 sequence is CASTPRVLGSEQYF. CDR3 in DNA: TGCGCCAGCACCCCGAGGGTGTTGGGTTCCGAGCAGTACTTC.